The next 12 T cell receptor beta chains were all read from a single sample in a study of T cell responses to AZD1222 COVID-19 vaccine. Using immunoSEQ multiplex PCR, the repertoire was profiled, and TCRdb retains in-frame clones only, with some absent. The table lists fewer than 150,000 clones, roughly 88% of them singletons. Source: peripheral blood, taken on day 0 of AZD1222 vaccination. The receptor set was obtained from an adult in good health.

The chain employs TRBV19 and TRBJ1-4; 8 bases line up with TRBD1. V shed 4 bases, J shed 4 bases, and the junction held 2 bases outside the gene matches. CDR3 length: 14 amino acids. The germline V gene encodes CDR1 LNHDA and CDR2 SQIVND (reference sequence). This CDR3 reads CASSTTGVNEKLFF. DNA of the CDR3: TGTGCCAGTAGTACGACAGGGGTTAATGAAAAACTGTTTTTT.

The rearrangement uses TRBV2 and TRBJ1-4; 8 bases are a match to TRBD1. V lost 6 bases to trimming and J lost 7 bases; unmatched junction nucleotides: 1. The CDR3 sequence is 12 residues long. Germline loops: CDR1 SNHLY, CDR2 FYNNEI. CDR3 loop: CASRQGGEKLFF. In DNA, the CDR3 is TGTGCCAGCAGACAGGGGGGTGAAAAACTGTTTTTT.

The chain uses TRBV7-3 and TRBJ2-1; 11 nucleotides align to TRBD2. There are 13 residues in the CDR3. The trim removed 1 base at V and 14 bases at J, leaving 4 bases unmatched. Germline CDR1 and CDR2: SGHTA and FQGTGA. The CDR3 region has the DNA TGTGCCAGCAGCTTAAGAGGGACTAGCGGTAAGTTCTTC. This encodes CASSLRGTSGKFF.

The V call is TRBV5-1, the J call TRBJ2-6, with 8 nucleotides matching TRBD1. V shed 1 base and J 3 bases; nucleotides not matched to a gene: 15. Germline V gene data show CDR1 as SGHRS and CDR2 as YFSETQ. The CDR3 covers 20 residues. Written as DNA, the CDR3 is TGCGCCAGCAGCTTGAGGCCGGCTCCAGGGGGCGCGTATGGGGCCAACGTCCTGACTTTC. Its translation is CASSLRPAPGGAYGANVLTF.

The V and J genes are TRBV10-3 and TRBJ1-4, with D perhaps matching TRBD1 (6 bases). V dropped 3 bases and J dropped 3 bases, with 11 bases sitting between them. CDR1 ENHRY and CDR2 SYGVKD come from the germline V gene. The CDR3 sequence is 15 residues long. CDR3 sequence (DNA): TGTGCCATCAGTGATAGGGGGAATTCTAATGAAAAACTGTTTTTT. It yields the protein CAISDRGNSNEKLFF.

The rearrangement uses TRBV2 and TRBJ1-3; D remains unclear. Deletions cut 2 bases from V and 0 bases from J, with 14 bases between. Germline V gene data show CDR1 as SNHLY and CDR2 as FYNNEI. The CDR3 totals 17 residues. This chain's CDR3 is CASSEKVVRSSGNTIYF. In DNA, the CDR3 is TGTGCCAGCAGTGAAAAGGTTGTCCGCTCCTCTGGAAACACCATATATTTT.

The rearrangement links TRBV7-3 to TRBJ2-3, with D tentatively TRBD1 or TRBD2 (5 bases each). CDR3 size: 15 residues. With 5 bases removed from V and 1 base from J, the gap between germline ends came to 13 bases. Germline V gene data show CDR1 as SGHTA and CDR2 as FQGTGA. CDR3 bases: TGTGCCAGCAGCCTCGAGGGGTCGGGCACAGATACGCAGTATTTT. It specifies CASSLEGSGTDTQYF.

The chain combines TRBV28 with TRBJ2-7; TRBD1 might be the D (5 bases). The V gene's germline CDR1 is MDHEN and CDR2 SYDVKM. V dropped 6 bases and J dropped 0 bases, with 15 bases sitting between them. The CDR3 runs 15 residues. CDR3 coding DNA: TGTGCCAGCAGCTCGGCAGGGTGGGGCTCCTACGAGCAGTACTTC. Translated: CASSSAGWGSYEQYF.

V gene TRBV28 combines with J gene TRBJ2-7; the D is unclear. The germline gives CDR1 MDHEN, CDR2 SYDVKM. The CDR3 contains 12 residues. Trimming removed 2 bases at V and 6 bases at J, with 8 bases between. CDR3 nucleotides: TGTGCCAGCAGTTTAAGTAGACTCGAGCAGTACTTC. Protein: CASSLSRLEQYF.

CDR3 nucleotide sequence: TGTGCCAGCAGTGCCGGACAGGGAATCGCCTCTGGGGCCAACGTCCTGACTTTC. Its protein product is CASSAGQGIASGANVLTF. This chain uses TRBV6-1 with TRBJ2-6, with 8 bases aligning to TRBD1. The CDR3 extends over 18 amino acids. CDR1 is MNHNS, CDR2 SASEGT, per germline. The J segment lost 0 bases and the V segment lost 4 bases, leaving 8 bases of the junction unmatched.

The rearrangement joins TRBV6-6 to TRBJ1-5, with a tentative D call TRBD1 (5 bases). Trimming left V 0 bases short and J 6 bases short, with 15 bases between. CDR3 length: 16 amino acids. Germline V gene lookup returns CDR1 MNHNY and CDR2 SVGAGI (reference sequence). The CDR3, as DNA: TGTGCCAGCAGTTACTCTCCCCAGGCCGGGGGTCAGCCCCAGCATTTT. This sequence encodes CASSYSPQAGGQPQHF.

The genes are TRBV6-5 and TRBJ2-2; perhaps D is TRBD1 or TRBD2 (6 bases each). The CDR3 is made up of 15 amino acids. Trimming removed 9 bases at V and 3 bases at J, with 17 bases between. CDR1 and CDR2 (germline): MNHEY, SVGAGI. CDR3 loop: CASRREAGDTGELFF. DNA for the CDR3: TGTGCCAGTAGAAGGGAGGCAGGGGACACCGGGGAGCTGTTTTTT.